The sequence of this T cell receptor beta chain was determined in a study of blood T cell repertoires in COVID-19. Sequencing was performed with immunoSEQ multiplex PCR; in TCRdb, only in-frame clones are kept and a portion is missing. The table records about 300,000 clones, less than 85% of them present only once. The clonotype originates from a human donor with COVID-19, enrolled during active disease. The donor label of this sample is uncertain. Sequencing used peripheral blood.

The CDR3 bases are TGTGCCAGCAGCTTGGGAGGGTCCACTGAAGCTTTCTTT. This gives the protein CASSLGGSTEAFF. The chain recombines TRBV5-6 with TRBJ1-1; D remains unclear. This CDR3 is 13 amino acids long. Trimming stripped 0 bases from V and 4 bases from J, with 7 bases between. Germline V gene lookup returns CDR1 SGHDT and CDR2 YYEEEE.